This TCR beta chain was sequenced in a study of Graves' ophthalmopathy and Graves' hyperthyroidism. Findings and caveats of the study: A 13-signature model separated ophthalmopathy from stable hyperthyroidism, roughly 86% sensitivity, around 79% specificity. The model predicted progression of ophthalmopathy with a sensitivity of around 70%, and its specificity was about 76%.

RNA transcripts provided the template for amplifying TCR beta CDR3 regions. Scientists carried out first-round RT-PCR using HTBI primers and then a second-round multiplex PCR. TCRdb ran MiXCR on the multiplex PCR reads and lists one entry per CDR3 protein. Among under 800,000 distinct CDR3 sequences, about 20% were seen once, and the ten largest hold roughly 6.9%. With 1 base removed from V and 4 bases from J, the gap between germline ends came to 5 bases. Germline-derived CDR1 and CDR2 are SGHDN and FVKESK. This CDR3 is 12 amino acids long. Physicians reached a diagnosis by relying on clinical symptoms, serum thyroxine, TRAb, thyroid ultrasound and orbital computed tomography. This clonotype was counted many times. The target antigen is unknown.

The specimen sequenced was peripheral blood. The sequence was obtained from a young woman with stable Graves' hyperthyroidism. Some clones in this sample may be carry-over from other donors' samples. The chain links TRBV14 to TRBJ2-7; no reliable D call. The chain's CDR3 is CASSQVRYEQYF. The CDR3 region has the DNA TGTGCCAGCAGCCAAGTCCGTTACGAGCAGTACTTC.